The clone carrying this T cell receptor (beta chain) was observed a single time. Trimming cost V 5 bases and J 1 base; bases outside gene matches: 7. The CDR3 has 16 residues. CDR1 and CDR2 (germline): SGHNT, YENEEA. These data are taken from a study of siplizumab effects on memory and regulatory T cells. Libraries were prepared by immunoSEQ multiplex PCR; TCRdb keeps only in-frame clonotypes and omits some of them. Among over 100,000 clones listed, just over 90% were seen once. The chain carries TRBV11-3 and TRBJ2-2; 7 nucleotides align to TRBD1. Material for sequencing was Tregs sorted from blood. This TCR was recovered from a human donor in good health. The CDR3, as DNA: TGTGCCAGCAGCCCCCCCGACAGGGTGAACACCGGGGAGCTGTTTTTT. This sequence encodes CASSPPDRVNTGELFF.